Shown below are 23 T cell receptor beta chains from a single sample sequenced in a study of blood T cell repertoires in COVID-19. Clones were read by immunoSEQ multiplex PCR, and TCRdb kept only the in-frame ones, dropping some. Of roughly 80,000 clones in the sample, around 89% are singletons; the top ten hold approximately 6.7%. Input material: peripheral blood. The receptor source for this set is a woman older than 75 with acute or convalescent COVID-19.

DNA of the CDR3: TGTGCCACCAGCAGGGAGGACGCCTACAATGAGCAGTTCTTC. This gives the protein CATSREDAYNEQFF. This chain connects TRBV15 to TRBJ2-1; D perhaps matches TRBD2 (5 bases). V was pared by 3 bases and J by 2 bases, with 8 bases between. This CDR3 has 14 amino acids. Looked up from germline, CDR1 is LNHNV and CDR2 is YYDKDF (reference sequence).

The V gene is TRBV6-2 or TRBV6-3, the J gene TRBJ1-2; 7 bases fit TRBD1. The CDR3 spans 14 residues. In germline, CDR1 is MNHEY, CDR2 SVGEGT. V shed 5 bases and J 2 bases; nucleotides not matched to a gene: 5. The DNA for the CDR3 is TGTGCCAGCAGTCTTACGGGACAGAACTATGGCTACACCTTC. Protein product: CASSLTGQNYGYTF.

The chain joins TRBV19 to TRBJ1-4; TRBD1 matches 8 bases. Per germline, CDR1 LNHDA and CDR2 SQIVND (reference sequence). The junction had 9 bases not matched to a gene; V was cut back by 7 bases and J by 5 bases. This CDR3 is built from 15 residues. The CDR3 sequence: CASTPLDRENEKLFF. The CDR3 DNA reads TGTGCCAGTACCCCTCTGGACAGGGAGAATGAAAAACTGTTTTTT.

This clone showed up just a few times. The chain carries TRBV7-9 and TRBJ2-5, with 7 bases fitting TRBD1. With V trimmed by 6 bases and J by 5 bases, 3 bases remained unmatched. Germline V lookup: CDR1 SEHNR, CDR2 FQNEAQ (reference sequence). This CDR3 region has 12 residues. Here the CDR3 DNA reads TGTGCCAGCAGAGGGGGCGCGGAGACCCAGTACTTC. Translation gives CASRGGAETQYF.

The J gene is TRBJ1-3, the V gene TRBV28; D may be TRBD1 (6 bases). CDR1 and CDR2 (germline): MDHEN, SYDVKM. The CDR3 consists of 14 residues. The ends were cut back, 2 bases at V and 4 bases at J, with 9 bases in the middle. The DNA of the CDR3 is TGTGCCAGCAGTTTAGCAGGGGCAGGAAACACCATATATTTT. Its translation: CASSLAGAGNTIYF.

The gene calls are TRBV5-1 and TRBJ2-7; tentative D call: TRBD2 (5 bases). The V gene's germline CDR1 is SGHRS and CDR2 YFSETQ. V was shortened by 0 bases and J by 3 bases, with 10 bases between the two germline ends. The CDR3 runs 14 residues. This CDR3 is CASSLDIGGYEQYF. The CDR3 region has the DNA TGCGCCAGCAGCTTGGATATCGGAGGCTACGAGCAGTACTTC.

The CDR3 DNA follows: TGTGCCAGCAGCTTAGACAGGGCCAGCTCCTACAATGAGCAGTTCTTC. It is translated as CASSLDRASSYNEQFF. This chain uses TRBV7-9 with TRBJ2-1, with D possibly TRBD1 on 6 matching bases. The CDR3 length is 16 residues. V gave up 1 base and J gave up 0 bases, with 10 bases separating them. Germline loops: CDR1 SEHNR, CDR2 FQNEAQ (reference sequence).

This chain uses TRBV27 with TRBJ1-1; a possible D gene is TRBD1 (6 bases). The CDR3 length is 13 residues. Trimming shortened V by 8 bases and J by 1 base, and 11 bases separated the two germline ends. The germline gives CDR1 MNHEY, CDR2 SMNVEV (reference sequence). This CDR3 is CASWLTGNTEAFF. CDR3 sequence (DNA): TGTGCCAGCTGGTTGACAGGGAACACTGAAGCTTTCTTT.

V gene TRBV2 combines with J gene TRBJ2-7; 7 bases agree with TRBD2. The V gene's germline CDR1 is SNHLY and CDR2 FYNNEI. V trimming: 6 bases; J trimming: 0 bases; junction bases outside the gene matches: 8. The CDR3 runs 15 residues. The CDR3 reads CASSPLAVSSYEQYF. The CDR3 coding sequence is TGTGCCAGCAGCCCCCTAGCGGTAAGCTCCTACGAGCAGTACTTC.

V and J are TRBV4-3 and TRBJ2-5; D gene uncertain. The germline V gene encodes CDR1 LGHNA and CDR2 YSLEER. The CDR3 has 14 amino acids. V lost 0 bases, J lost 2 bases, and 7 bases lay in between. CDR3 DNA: TGCGCCAGCAGCCAAGATTTAGCTCAAGAGACCCAGTACTTC. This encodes CASSQDLAQETQYF.

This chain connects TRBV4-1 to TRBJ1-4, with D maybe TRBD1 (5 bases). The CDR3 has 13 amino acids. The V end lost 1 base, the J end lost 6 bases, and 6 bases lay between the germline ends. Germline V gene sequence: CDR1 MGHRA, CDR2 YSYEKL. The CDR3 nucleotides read TGCGCCAGCAGCCAAGCCAGGGATGAAAAACTGTTTTTT. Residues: CASSQARDEKLFF.

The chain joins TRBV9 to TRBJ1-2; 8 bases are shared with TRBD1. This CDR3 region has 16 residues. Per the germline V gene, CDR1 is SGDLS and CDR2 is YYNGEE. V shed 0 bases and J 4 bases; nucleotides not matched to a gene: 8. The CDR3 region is CASSVGTGSDSYGYTF. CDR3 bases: TGTGCCAGCAGCGTAGGGACAGGGAGCGACAGCTATGGCTACACCTTC.

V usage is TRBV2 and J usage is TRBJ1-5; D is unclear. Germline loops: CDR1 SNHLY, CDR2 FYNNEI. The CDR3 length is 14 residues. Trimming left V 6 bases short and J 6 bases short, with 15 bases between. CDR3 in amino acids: CASSSRRPGQPQHF. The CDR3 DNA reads TGTGCCAGCAGCTCCCGTCGTCCGGGTCAGCCCCAGCATTTT.

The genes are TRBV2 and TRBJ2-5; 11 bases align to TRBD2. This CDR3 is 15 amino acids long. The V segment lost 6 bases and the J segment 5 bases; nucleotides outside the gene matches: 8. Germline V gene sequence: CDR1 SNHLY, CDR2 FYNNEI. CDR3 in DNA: TGTGCCAGCAGAGAGGGACTAGCGGACGGGGAGACCCAGTACTTC. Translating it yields CASREGLADGETQYF.

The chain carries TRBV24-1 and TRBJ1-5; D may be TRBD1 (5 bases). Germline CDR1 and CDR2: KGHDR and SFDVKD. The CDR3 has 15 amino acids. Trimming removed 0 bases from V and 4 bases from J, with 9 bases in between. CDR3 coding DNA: TGTGCCACCAGTGATTTGAGGGGCAAGAATCAGCCCCAGCATTTT. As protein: CATSDLRGKNQPQHF.

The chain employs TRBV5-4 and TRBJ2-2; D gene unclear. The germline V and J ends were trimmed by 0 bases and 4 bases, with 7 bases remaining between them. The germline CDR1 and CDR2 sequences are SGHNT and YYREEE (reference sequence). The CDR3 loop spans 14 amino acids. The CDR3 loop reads CASSLEKSTGELFF. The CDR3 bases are TGTGCCAGCAGCTTGGAAAAGAGCACCGGGGAGCTGTTTTTT.

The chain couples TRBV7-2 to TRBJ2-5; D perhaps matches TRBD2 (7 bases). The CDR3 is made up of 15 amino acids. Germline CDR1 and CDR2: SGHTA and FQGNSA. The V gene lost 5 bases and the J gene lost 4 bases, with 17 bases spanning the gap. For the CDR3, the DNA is TGTGCCAGCAGCCCTAGGGGGGGCAGCATAGAGACCCAGTACTTC. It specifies CASSPRGGSIETQYF.

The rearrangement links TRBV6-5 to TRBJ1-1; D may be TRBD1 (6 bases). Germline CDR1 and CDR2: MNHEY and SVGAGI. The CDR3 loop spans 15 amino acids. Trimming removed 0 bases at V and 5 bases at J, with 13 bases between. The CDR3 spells CASSYSIQGKTEAFF. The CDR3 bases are TGTGCCAGCAGTTACTCGATTCAGGGGAAAACTGAAGCTTTCTTT.

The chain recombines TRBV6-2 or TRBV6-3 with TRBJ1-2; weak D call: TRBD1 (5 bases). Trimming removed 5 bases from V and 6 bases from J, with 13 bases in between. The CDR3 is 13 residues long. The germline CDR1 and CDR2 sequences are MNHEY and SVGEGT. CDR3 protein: CASSTRVVDGYTF. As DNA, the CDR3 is TGTGCCAGCAGTACCAGGGTTGTAGATGGCTACACCTTC.

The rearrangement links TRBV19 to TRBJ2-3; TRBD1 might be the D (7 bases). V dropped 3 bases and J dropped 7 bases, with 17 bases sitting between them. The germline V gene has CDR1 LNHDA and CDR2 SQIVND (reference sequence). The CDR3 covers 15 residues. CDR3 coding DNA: TGTGCCAGTAGTATTTCAGGGGGGACCGAGAATACGCAGTATTTT. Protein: CASSISGGTENTQYF. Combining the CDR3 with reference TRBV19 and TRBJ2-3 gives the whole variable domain DGGITQSPKYLFRKEGQNVTLSCEQNLNHDAMYWYRQDPGQGLRLIYYSQIVNDFQKGDIAEGYSVSREKKESFPLTVTSAQKNPTAFYLCASSISGGTENTQYFGPGTRLTVL.

The CDR3 DNA is TGCAGCGTTGCGACAGGGGCCAACTATGGCTACACCTTC. Its protein is CSVATGANYGYTF. The rearrangement uses TRBV29-1 and TRBJ1-2; 8 bases are shared with TRBD1. V shed 4 bases and J 2 bases; nucleotides not matched to a gene: 3. Germline CDR1 SQVTM, CDR2 ANQGSEA. The CDR3 sequence is 13 residues long.

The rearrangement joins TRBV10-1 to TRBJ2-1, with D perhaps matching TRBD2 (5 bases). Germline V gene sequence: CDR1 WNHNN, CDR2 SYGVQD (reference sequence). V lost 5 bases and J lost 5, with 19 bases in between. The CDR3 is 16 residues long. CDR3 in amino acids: CASSHPSGEGNNEQFF. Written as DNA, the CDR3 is TGCGCCAGCAGTCACCCAAGCGGAGAAGGAAACAATGAGCAGTTCTTC.

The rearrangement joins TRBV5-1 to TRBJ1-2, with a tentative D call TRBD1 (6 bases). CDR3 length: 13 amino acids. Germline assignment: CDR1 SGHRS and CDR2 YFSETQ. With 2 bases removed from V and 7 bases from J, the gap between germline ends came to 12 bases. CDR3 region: CASSLQGKGGYTF. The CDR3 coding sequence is TGCGCCAGCAGCTTACAGGGAAAGGGTGGCTACACCTTC.